This T cell receptor (beta chain) was captured by sequencing in a study of blood T cell repertoires in COVID-19. Study at large: Samples taken during acute and convalescent COVID-19 were collected in the United States, Italy and Spain. T cells, B-cell-depleted T cells, or PBMCs supplied cDNA or gDNA.

Source study methods: Reference gene primer amplification in the assay estimated nucleated cell counts. Measured with immunoSEQ multiplex PCR; TCRdb has only the in-frame clones, and not every one. The V and J calls and clone size were taken over from that table, and D and trimming were inferred from the DNA. The data show under 250,000 clones, 86% seen once. This CDR3 region has 14 residues. CDR1 and CDR2 from the germline V gene are SGHTA and FQGTGA. V lost 5 bases and J lost 2; bases outside the gene matches: 5. Sample: peripheral blood. This rearrangement joins TRBV7-3 to TRBJ1-1, with 7 positions matching TRBD1. This sequence originates from a woman between 55 and 75 years old who had recovered from COVID-19. The CDR3 reads CASSQGGPNTEAFF. The CDR3 nucleotides read TGTGCCAGCAGCCAAGGGGGCCCTAACACTGAAGCTTTCTTT. The variable domain in full, completed from reference TRBV7-3 and TRBJ1-1, reads GAGVSQTPSNKVTEKGKYVELRCDPISGHTALYWYRQSLGQGPEFLIYFQGTGAADDSGLPNDRFFAVRPEGSVSTLKIQRTERGDSAVYLCASSQGGPNTEAFFGQGTRLTVV.